The 21 T cell receptor beta chains below were found in one sample sequenced in a study of blood T cell repertoires in COVID-19. TCRdb's table, derived via immunoSEQ multiplex PCR, lists solely in-frame clones and lacks some. The sample yields 220,000 or so clones, about 90% seen once. Material: PBMCs or T cells enriched from blood (not recorded which). Source of these receptors: a man aged 25 to 40 who had been exposed to COVID-19.

The chain uses TRBV6-5 and TRBJ2-5, with D maybe TRBD1 (6 bases). The germline V gene has CDR1 MNHEY and CDR2 SVGAGI. Trimming removed 0 bases at V and 5 bases at J, with 13 bases between. The CDR3 totals 15 residues. The CDR3 loop is CASSYSQGRGETQYF. The CDR3 DNA follows: TGTGCCAGCAGTTACTCGCAGGGGCGCGGGGAGACCCAGTACTTC.

The chain is built from TRBV3-1 (or the pseudogene TRBV3-2) and TRBJ1-4; D remains ambiguous. Trimming pared 1 base from V and 6 bases from J, leaving 6 bases between. CDR1 and CDR2 from the germline V gene are LGHDT and YNNKEL (reference sequence). CDR3 size: 13 residues. The CDR3 region is CASSQGRDEKLFF. The CDR3 DNA sequence: TGTGCCAGCAGCCAAGGACGGGATGAAAAACTGTTTTTT.

This clone was detected only a few times. The genes are TRBV5-1 and TRBJ1-3, with TRBD1 identical over 9 bases. With 1 base clipped from V and 4 bases from J, the junction kept 6 bases outside the gene matches. The CDR3 consists of 16 residues. Germline-derived CDR1 and CDR2 are SGHRS and YFSETQ. This chain's CDR3 is CASSLTVTGGGNTIYF. Here the CDR3 DNA reads TGCGCCAGCAGCTTGACGGTGACAGGGGGAGGAAACACCATATATTTT.

J is TRBJ1-3 and V is TRBV2, with D possibly TRBD1 on 6 matching bases. Germline V gene data show CDR1 as SNHLY and CDR2 as FYNNEI. The germline V and J ends were trimmed by 8 bases and 2 bases, with 7 bases remaining between them. This CDR3 contains 12 residues. CDR3 DNA: TGTGCCAGCCAGGGGACTGGAAACACCATATATTTT. The encoded protein is CASQGTGNTIYF.

The chain recombines TRBV2 with TRBJ1-5; D gene unclear. Trimming shortened V by 5 bases and J by 7 bases, and 18 bases separated the two germline ends. The CDR3 is made up of 15 amino acids. Germline CDR1 reads SNHLY; CDR2 reads FYNNEI. CDR3 region: CASSIDGQPGQPQHF. The DNA of the CDR3 is TGTGCCAGCAGTATTGACGGCCAACCGGGGCAGCCCCAGCATTTT. Full variable domain (remainder filled in from reference TRBV2 and TRBJ1-5): EPEVTQTPSHQVTQMGQEVILRCVPISNHLYFYWYRQILGQKVEFLVSFYNNEISEKSEIFDDQFSVERPDGSNFTLKIRSTKLEDSAMYFCASSIDGQPGQPQHFGDGTRLSIL.

Details on this clone: Mismatch with germline at one junction end may stem from a read error. Other DNA sequences in the sample encode the same CDR3. The rearrangement joins TRBV27 to TRBJ2-5, with 16 bases matching TRBD2. The germline V gene encodes CDR1 MNHEY and CDR2 SMNVEV (reference sequence). This CDR3 is 18 amino acids long. Here the CDR3 DNA reads TGCGCCAGCAGTTTGGGACTAGCGGGGGGGGCGGATATGGAGACCCAGTACTTC. Protein: CASSLGLAGGADMETQYF.

The chain uses TRBV5-6 and TRBJ1-1, with 7 positions matching TRBD1. Germline V gene sequence: CDR1 SGHDT, CDR2 YYEEEE. The trim removed 5 bases at V and 1 base at J, leaving 5 bases unmatched. This CDR3 has 14 amino acids. The DNA for the CDR3 is TGTGCCAGCAGGTGGGGACAGCGGAACACTGAAGCTTTCTTT. This codes for CASRWGQRNTEAFF.

This clone has a handful of counts. The chain uses TRBV5-4 and TRBJ2-1, with TRBD2 matching over 7 bases. The V gene end was trimmed by 0 bases and the J gene end by 9 bases; junction bases not matched to a gene: 12. The CDR3 consists of 16 residues. From germline, CDR1 is SGHNT and CDR2 YYREEE (reference sequence). CDR3: CASSLAAIGGSSEQFF. CDR3 nucleotide sequence: TGTGCCAGCAGCTTGGCAGCTATCGGGGGGAGTAGTGAGCAGTTCTTC.

The V and J genes are TRBV23-1 and TRBJ1-3, with D possibly being TRBD1 (6 bases). TRBV23-1 belongs to the ORF category, with a function that is uncertain. Trimming took 9 bases from V and 0 from J, leaving 12 bases between them. The CDR3 runs to 14 residues. The CDR3 protein is CARVGGASGNTIYF. CDR3 DNA sequence: TGCGCCAGGGTTGGGGGCGCCTCTGGAAACACCATATATTTT.

This chain uses TRBV4-1 with TRBJ2-7, with 8 positions matching TRBD1. This CDR3 spans 14 amino acids. CDR1 and CDR2 from the germline V gene are MGHRA and YSYEKL. With 2 bases clipped from V and 3 bases from J, the junction kept 3 bases outside the gene matches. The CDR3 is CASSQNTGGYEQYF. For the CDR3, the DNA is TGCGCCAGCAGCCAAAACACAGGGGGCTACGAGCAGTACTTC.

The table lists this clone with a count of one. This chain links TRBV18 with TRBJ1-3, with D maybe TRBD1 (5 bases). V was cut by 3 bases and J by 5 bases, with 14 bases left in between. The CDR3 extends over 15 amino acids. CDR1 is KGHSH, CDR2 LQKENI, per germline. The CDR3 DNA reads as TGTGCCAGCTCACCCGTCGGTTCAGGGAGAAACACCATATATTTT. Translating it yields CASSPVGSGRNTIYF.

The V call is TRBV29-1, the J call TRBJ2-2, with TRBD2 identical over 8 bases. Germline-derived CDR1 and CDR2 are SQVTM and ANQGSEA. The CDR3 sequence is 14 residues long. J lost 5 bases, V lost 2 bases, and 4 bases had no gene match. This chain's CDR3 is CSVEPGGRTGELFF. In DNA, the CDR3 is TGCAGCGTTGAACCGGGGGGGCGGACCGGGGAGCTGTTTTTT.

For the CDR3, the DNA is TGTGCCAGCAGTCCAACCCTGGGGGGTGAGCAGTTCTTC. Translated, it gives CASSPTLGGEQFF. The rearrangement uses TRBV7-9 and TRBJ2-1; the D gene is possibly TRBD2 (6 bases). Per the germline V gene, CDR1 is SEHNR and CDR2 is FQNEAQ (reference sequence). With 6 bases removed from V and 9 bases from J, the gap between germline ends came to 15 bases. This CDR3 has 13 amino acids.

The CDR3 DNA is TGTGCCAGCAGCCGCGGGTACGCGGGGGCCAGCACAGATACGCAGTATTTT. Its protein is CASSRGYAGASTDTQYF. The chain employs TRBV11-3 and TRBJ2-3, with a weak D call TRBD2 (7 bases). Germline CDR1 reads SGHNT; CDR2 reads YENEEA. V lost 5 bases to trimming and J lost 0 bases, with 18 bases between them. The CDR3 is 17 residues long.

The table lists this clone with a count of one. This chain links TRBV5-5 with TRBJ1-4; no definite D call. In germline, CDR1 is SGHKS, CDR2 YYEKEE (reference sequence). The V and J ends lost 2 bases and 5 bases respectively, with 19 bases between them. The CDR3 is 17 amino acids. CDR3 in amino acids: CASSLTVVRARNEKLFF. DNA of the CDR3: TGTGCCAGCAGCTTAACGGTGGTGAGAGCTCGGAATGAAAAACTGTTTTTT. The whole variable domain, filled in from reference TRBV5-5 and TRBJ1-4, reads DAGVTQSPTHLIKTRGQQVTLRCSPISGHKSVSWYQQVLGQGPQFIFQYYEKEERGRGNFPDRFSARQFPNYSSELNVNALLLGDSALYLCASSLTVVRARNEKLFFGSGTQLSVL.

This clone has only one observation. This chain links TRBV5-1 with TRBJ1-1, with 7 bases matching TRBD1. The V gene's germline CDR1 is SGHRS and CDR2 YFSETQ. This CDR3 is 17 amino acids long. The V gene end was trimmed by 4 bases and the J gene end by 7 bases; junction bases not matched to a gene: 19. The CDR3, as DNA: TGCGCCAGCAGCACATCCAACCTACGCACAGGGGATGGTGAAGCTTTCTTT. As protein: CASSTSNLRTGDGEAFF. Full variable domain (missing parts from reference TRBV5-1 and TRBJ1-1): KAGVTQTPRYLIKTRGQQVTLSCSPISGHRSVSWYQQTPGQGLQFLFEYFSETQRNKGNFPGRFSGRQFSNSRSEMNVSTLELGDSALYLCASSTSNLRTGDGEAFFGQGTRLTVV.

The chain uses TRBV10-3 and TRBJ2-7; D is possibly TRBD1 (5 bases). The V gene's germline CDR1 is ENHRY and CDR2 SYGVKD. V gave up 3 bases and J gave up 4 bases, with 13 bases separating them. The CDR3 has 14 residues. The CDR3 DNA reads as TGTGCCATCAGTGATCCCAGGGATGGGTACGAGCAGTACTTC. Translating it yields CAISDPRDGYEQYF.

The chain recombines TRBV7-2 with TRBJ1-2; 9 positions match TRBD1. The V gene's germline CDR1 is SGHTA and CDR2 FQGNSA. This CDR3 is built from 15 residues. Germline trimming cut 1 base from V and 8 bases from J; bases unmatched to any gene: 8. CDR3 residues: CASSLDTGGARGYTF. The CDR3 DNA reads TGTGCCAGCAGCTTAGATACAGGGGGCGCGCGGGGCTACACCTTC.

V gene TRBV19 combines with J gene TRBJ1-6, with TRBD1 identical over 7 bases. CDR3 length equals 16 residues. Germline trimming cut 7 bases from V and 0 bases from J; bases unmatched to any gene: 6. CDR1 and CDR2 from the germline V gene are LNHDA and SQIVND (reference sequence). CDR3 in DNA: TGTGCCAGTAAAGAGACAGGGAGCTCCTATAATTCACCCCTCCACTTT. This gives the protein CASKETGSSYNSPLHF.

The chain uses TRBV11-2 and TRBJ1-1; 9 bases align to TRBD1. V gave up 1 base and J gave up 1 base; unmatched junction bases: 7. This CDR3 is 17 amino acids long. CDR1 and CDR2 (germline): SGHAT, FQNNGV. The CDR3, as DNA: TGTGCCAGCAGCTTAGCATACAGGGGGCTTGGGAACACTGAAGCTTTCTTT. Its protein product is CASSLAYRGLGNTEAFF.

V is TRBV3-1 (or the pseudogene TRBV3-2) and J is TRBJ1-4; no reliable D call. The V and J ends lost 2 bases and 10 bases respectively, with 20 bases between them. The CDR3 runs 16 residues. Per the germline V gene, CDR1 is LGHDT and CDR2 is YNNKEL (reference sequence). In DNA, the CDR3 is TGTGCCAGCAGCCAATCGGTGAGAGGGAGTGGTGGAAAACTGTTTTTT. This codes for CASSQSVRGSGGKLFF.